This T cell receptor beta chain stems from a study of blood T cells in healthy people across ages. Study-wide results and limits: Long-lived donors had more naive CD4+ cells and higher diversity than aged donors. Changes seen in expanded clonotypes were possibly confounded by donor CMV status left unknown. PBMCs were not sorted, which prevented a conclusive comparison of naive versus antigen-experienced cells.

Sample-barcoded 5' priming and a J-beta primer mix drove a second PCR of about 6 to 12 cycles. TCRdb recomputed calls from the 5' RACE reads with MiXCR, one row per CDR3 protein. In the table there are just over 800,000 distinct CDR3 sequences, about 62% of which are singletons. They isolated at least 7 million PBMCs from each sample. Trimming took 1 base from V and 3 from J, leaving 12 bases between them. Germline assignment: CDR1 LGHNA and CDR2 YNFKEQ. This CDR3 spans 16 amino acids. Concerning this clonotype itself: Its target is unknown.

Sequenced input: blood. The source is a man younger than 40 in good health. V and J are TRBV4-2 and TRBJ1-4; no firm D call. CDR3 sequence reads: CASSQGERSANEKLFF. In nucleotides, the CDR3 is TGTGCCAGCAGCCAAGGGGAGCGTTCTGCTAATGAAAAACTGTTTTTT.